One and the same sample provided the 10 T cell receptor beta chains below, sequenced in a study of control samples from healthy donors and cancer patients. Sequenced by immunoSEQ multiplex PCR; TCRdb stores in-frame clones only, minus some. The sample has 100,000 or so clones, approximately 90% seen once. Sequenced material: blood. Receptors were obtained from a man aged 25 to 40 in good health.

This chain links TRBV19 with TRBJ1-2; possibly TRBD1 for D (6 bases). V lost 5 bases, J lost 8 bases, and 15 bases lay in between. Per the germline V gene, CDR1 is LNHDA and CDR2 is SQIVND (reference sequence). This CDR3 has 13 residues. The CDR3 DNA is TGTGCCAGTAGTCCGAACAGGGACCGGGGCTACACCTTC. Translated: CASSPNRDRGYTF.

This chain uses TRBV13 with TRBJ2-3, with 8 bases that match TRBD2. Germline V lookup: CDR1 PRHDT, CDR2 FYEKMQ (reference sequence). This CDR3 contains 16 residues. V was pared by 0 bases and J by 13 bases, with 15 bases of the junction left unmatched. CDR3 coding DNA: TGTGCCAGCAGCTTAGGCACCAAAGGTTCACAGCGGGGGAAGTATTTT. Protein product: CASSLGTKGSQRGKYF.

The chain combines TRBV12-5 with TRBJ2-2; D is possibly TRBD2 (6 bases). CDR3 length: 16 residues. V lost 5 bases and J 4 bases, leaving 17 bases between the germline ends. Per germline, CDR1 LGHNT and CDR2 FRNRAP. CDR3 amino acids: CASGPGLPGFTGELFF. The CDR3 nucleotides are TGTGCTAGTGGTCCGGGACTTCCCGGGTTCACCGGGGAGCTGTTTTTT. The full variable domain, rest sourced from reference TRBV12-5 and TRBJ2-2, is DARVTQTPRHKVTEMGQEVTMRCQPILGHNTVFWYRQTMMQGLELLAYFRNRAPLDDSGMPKDRFSAEMPDATLATLKIQPSEPRDSAVYFCASGPGLPGFTGELFFGEGSRLTVL.

The chain joins TRBV3-1 (or the pseudogene TRBV3-2) to TRBJ2-5; unclear D gene. Germline V gives CDR1 LGHDT, CDR2 YNNKEL (reference sequence). The CDR3 has 14 residues. Trimming shortened V by 3 bases and J by 2 bases, and 10 bases separated the two germline ends. CDR3 loop: CASSHTGQQETQYF. The CDR3 bases are TGTGCCAGCAGCCATACGGGCCAACAAGAGACCCAGTACTTC.

CDR3 DNA sequence: TGTGCCAGTAGTCTTGAAAGGACGGGTTATAACTATGGCTACACCTTC. It translates to CASSLERTGYNYGYTF. V is TRBV19 and J is TRBJ1-2; D is unclear. V was clipped by 5 bases and J by 1 base, with 17 bases between them. The CDR3 is 16 residues long. Germline assignment: CDR1 LNHDA and CDR2 SQIVND (reference sequence).

The CDR3 region is CASSDPTDDEQYF. Written as DNA, the CDR3 is TGTGCCAGCAGTGACCCCACGGATGACGAGCAGTACTTC. The V and J genes are TRBV6-1 and TRBJ2-7; D gene ambiguous. The ends were cut back, 3 bases at V and 5 bases at J, with 11 bases in the middle. Germline values: CDR1 MNHNS, CDR2 SASEGT. CDR3 length: 13 amino acids.

This clone showed up just a few times. This sequence joins TRBV12-3 or TRBV12-4 and TRBJ2-2; the match to TRBD1 covers 7 bases. After removal of 5 bases from V and 6 bases from J, the junction contained 3 bases not matched to a gene. CDR3 length: 13 amino acids. The CDR3 protein is CASSLDRAGELFF. In DNA, the CDR3 is TGTGCCAGCAGTCTAGACAGGGCCGGGGAGCTGTTTTTT.

The rearrangement links TRBV2 to TRBJ1-4, with D maybe TRBD1 (5 bases). CDR1 and CDR2 from the germline V gene are SNHLY and FYNNEI. Trimming took off 6 bases at V and 4 bases at J, with 15 bases between the two ends. The CDR3 spans 15 residues. CDR3 bases: TGTGCCAGCAGCGGCAGCACAGGACTTAATGAAAAACTGTTTTTT. It is translated as CASSGSTGLNEKLFF. Together with reference TRBV2 and TRBJ1-4, the CDR3 gives the full variable domain: EPEVTQTPSHQVTQMGQEVILRCVPISNHLYFYWYRQILGQKVEFLVSFYNNEISEKSEIFDDQFSVERPDGSNFTLKIRSTKLEDSAMYFCASSGSTGLNEKLFFGSGTQLSVL.

This clone was seen only once. This chain links TRBV19 with TRBJ1-5; no definite D call. With 0 bases removed from V and 3 bases from J, the gap between germline ends came to 12 bases. Germline CDR1 is LNHDA and CDR2 is SQIVND (reference sequence). The CDR3 is made up of 16 amino acids. The CDR3 protein is CASSIDHSGFNQPQHF. For the CDR3, the DNA is TGTGCCAGTAGTATAGATCATTCAGGTTTCAATCAGCCCCAGCATTTT. The full variable domain, rest sourced from reference TRBV19 and TRBJ1-5, is DGGITQSPKYLFRKEGQNVTLSCEQNLNHDAMYWYRQDPGQGLRLIYYSQIVNDFQKGDIAEGYSVSREKKESFPLTVTSAQKNPTAFYLCASSIDHSGFNQPQHFGDGTRLSIL.

This clone came up a few times. V is TRBV12-5 and J is TRBJ2-7; 14 bases match TRBD2. V was clipped by 2 bases and J by 3 bases; unmatched bases: 3. The length of the CDR3 is 16 residues. The germline V gene has CDR1 LGHNT and CDR2 FRNRAP. This CDR3 is CASGLWGLAGDYEQYV. CDR3 nucleotide sequence: TGTGCTAGTGGTTTGTGGGGACTAGCGGGGGACTACGAGCAGTACGTC.